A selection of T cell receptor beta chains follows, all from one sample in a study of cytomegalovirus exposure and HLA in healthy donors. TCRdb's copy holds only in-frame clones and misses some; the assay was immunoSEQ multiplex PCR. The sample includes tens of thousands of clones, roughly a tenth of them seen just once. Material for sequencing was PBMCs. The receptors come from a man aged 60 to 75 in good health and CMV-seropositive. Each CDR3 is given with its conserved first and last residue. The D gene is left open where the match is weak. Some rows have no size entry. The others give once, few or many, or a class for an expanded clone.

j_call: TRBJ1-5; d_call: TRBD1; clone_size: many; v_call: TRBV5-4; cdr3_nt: TGTGCCAGCAGCTTGGAGGGACAGGGCGATCAGCCCCAGCATTTT; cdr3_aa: CASSLEGQGDQPQHF
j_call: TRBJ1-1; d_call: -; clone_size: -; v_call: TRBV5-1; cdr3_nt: TGCGCCAGCAGCTTCCAGGGTTCCGAGGCTTTCTTT; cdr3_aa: CASSFQGSEAFF
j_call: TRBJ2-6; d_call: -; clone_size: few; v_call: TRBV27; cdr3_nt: TGTGCCAGCAGTTTTACTGTTCCCTCTGGGGCCAACGTCCTGACTTTC; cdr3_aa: CASSFTVPSGANVLTF
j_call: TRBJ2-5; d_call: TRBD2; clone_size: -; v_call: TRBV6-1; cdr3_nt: TGTGCCAGCCGCCCTAGCGGGCAAGAGACCCAGTACTTC; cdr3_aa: CASRPSGQETQYF
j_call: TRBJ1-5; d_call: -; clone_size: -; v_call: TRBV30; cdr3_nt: TGTGCCGGGGCCTGGGGGGGATCCAATCAGCCCCAGCATTTT; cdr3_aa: CAGAWGGSNQPQHF
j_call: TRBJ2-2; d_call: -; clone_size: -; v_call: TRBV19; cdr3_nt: TGTGCCAGTAGTATAGCGTCAGCCGGGGAGCTGTTTTTT; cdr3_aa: CASSIASAGELFF
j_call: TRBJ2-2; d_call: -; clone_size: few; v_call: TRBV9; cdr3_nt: TGTGCCAGCAGCGTGCAGCGAGCGAACACCGGGGAGCTGTTTTTT; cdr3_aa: CASSVQRANTGELFF
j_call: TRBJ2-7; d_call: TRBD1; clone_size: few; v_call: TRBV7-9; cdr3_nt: TGTGCCAGCAAGGGGGACAGGGGGCCATACGAGCAGTACTTC; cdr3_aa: CASKGDRGPYEQYF
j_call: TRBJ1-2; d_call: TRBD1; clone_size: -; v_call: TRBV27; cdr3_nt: TGTGCCAGCAGTCCCGGGACAGGGGGCGGCTACACCTTC; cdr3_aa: CASSPGTGGGYTF
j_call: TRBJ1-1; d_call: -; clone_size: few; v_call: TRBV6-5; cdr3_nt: TGTGCCAGCACCCAGGCACACAACCTACCTGAAGCTTTCTTT; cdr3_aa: CASTQAHNLPEAFF
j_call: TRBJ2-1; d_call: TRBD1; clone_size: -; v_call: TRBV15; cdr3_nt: TGTGCCACCAGCAGTTTGGGACAGGGGAACAATGAGCAGTTCTTC; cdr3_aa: CATSSLGQGNNEQFF
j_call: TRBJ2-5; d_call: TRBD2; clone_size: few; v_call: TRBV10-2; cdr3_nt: TGCGCCAGCAGTGACCAACTAGCGGGAGTGGAAGAGACCCAGTACTTC; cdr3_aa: CASSDQLAGVEETQYF
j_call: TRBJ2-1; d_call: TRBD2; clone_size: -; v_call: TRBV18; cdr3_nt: TGTGCCAGCTCACCACGACTAGCGGGAGCCCACAATGAGCAGTTCTTC; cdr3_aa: CASSPRLAGAHNEQFF
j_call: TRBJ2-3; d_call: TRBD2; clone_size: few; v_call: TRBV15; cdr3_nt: TGTGCCACCAGCGCGAGACTAGCGGGAATGGATACGCAGTATTTT; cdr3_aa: CATSARLAGMDTQYF
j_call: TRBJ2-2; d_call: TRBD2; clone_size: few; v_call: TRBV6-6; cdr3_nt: TGTGCCAGCGGACGACTAGCGGAGAGAAACACCGGGGAGCTGTTTTTT; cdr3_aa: CASGRLAERNTGELFF
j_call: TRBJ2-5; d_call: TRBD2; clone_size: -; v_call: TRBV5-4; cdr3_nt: TGTGCCAGCAGCCTGCTGAGCGGGAACCAAGAGACCCAGTACTTC; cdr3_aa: CASSLLSGNQETQYF
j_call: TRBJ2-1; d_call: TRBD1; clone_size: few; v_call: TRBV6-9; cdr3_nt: TGTGCCAGCAGACCGACAGGGGGCTTTGTGGGTGAGCAGTTCTTC; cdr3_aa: CASRPTGGFVGEQFF
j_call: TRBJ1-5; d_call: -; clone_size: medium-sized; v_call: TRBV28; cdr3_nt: TGTGCCAGCAGTCGGGATGGGGGCAATCAGCCCCAGCATTTT; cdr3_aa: CASSRDGGNQPQHF
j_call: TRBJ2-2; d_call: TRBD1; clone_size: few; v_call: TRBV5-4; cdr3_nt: TGTGCCAGCAGCTTAAAAGGGGGCCACGGGGAGCTGTTTTTT; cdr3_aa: CASSLKGGHGELFF
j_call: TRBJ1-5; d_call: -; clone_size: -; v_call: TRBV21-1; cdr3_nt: TGTGCCAGCAGCAAACTGGGGCGCCAGCCCCAGCATTTT; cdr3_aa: CASSKLGRQPQHF
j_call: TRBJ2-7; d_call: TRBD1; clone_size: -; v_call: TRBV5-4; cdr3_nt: TGTGCCAGCAGCTTGACAGGGGGCGGCTACGAGCAGTACTTC; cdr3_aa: CASSLTGGGYEQYF
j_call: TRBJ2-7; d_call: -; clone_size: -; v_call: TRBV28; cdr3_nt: TGTGCCAGCAGTCAGAAGACTGACTACTACGAGCAGTACTTC; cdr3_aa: CASSQKTDYYEQYF
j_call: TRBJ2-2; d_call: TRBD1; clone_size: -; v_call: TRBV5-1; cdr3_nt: TGCGCCAGCAGCTACCCCCCCCAGGGACAGGGGAAAACCGGGGAGCTGTTTTTT; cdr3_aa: CASSYPPQGQGKTGELFF
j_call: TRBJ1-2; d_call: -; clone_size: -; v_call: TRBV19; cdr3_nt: TGTGCCAGTAGCGCACAGGTTAACTATGGCTACACCTTC; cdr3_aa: CASSAQVNYGYTF
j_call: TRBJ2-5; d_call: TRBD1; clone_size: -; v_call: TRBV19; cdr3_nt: TGTGCCAGTAGTTCTCAAGGACAGGCTCAAGAGACCCAGTACTTC; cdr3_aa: CASSSQGQAQETQYF
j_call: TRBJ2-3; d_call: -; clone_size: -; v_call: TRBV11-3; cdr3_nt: TGTGCCAGCAGCCCCCGGCGGGGCCAAATCACAGATACGCAGTATTTT; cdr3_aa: CASSPRRGQITDTQYF
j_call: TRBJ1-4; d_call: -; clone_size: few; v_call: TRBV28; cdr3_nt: TGTGCCAGCGCAGACCGGGGATCAACTAATGAAAAACTGTTTTTT; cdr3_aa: CASADRGSTNEKLFF
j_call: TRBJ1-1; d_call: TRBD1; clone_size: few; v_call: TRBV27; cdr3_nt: TGTGCCAGCAGTAAGGGACAGGGAGGCACTGAAGCTTTCTTT; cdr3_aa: CASSKGQGGTEAFF
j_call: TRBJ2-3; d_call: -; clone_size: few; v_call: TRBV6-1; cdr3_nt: TGTGCCACCGCCCGGGGCACAGATACGCAGTATTTT; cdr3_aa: CATARGTDTQYF
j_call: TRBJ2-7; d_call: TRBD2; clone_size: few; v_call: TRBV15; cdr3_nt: TGTGCCACCAGCAGAGATAGGCTAGCGGTCGAGCAGTACTTC; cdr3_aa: CATSRDRLAVEQYF
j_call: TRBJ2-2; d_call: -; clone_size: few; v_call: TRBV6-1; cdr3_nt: TGTGCGAGCCCGAGATTCACCGGGGAGCTGTTTTTT; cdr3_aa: CASPRFTGELFF
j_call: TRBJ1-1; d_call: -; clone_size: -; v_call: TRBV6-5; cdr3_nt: TGTGCCAGCAGCTTAGCCTCCACAGGGAACGCTGAAGCTTTCTTT; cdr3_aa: CASSLASTGNAEAFF
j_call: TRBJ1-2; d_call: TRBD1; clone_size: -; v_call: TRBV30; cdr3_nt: TGTGCCTGGAGAAGGGACAGCAATAACTATGGCTACACCTTC; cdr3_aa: CAWRRDSNNYGYTF
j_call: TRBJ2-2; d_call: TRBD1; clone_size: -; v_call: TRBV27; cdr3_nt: TGTGCCAGCAGGCAGCCGGGACAGGGGGTACCCGGGGAGCTGTTTTTT; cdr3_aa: CASRQPGQGVPGELFF
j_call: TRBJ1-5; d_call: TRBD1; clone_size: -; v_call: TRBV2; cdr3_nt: TGTGCCAGCAGTCCAACCGGGACAGGGACGCCCCAGCATTTT; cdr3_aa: CASSPTGTGTPQHF
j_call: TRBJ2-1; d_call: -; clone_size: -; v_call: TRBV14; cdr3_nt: TGTGCCAGCAGCCTATACAGGGGGGGGGACAATGAGCAGTTCTTC; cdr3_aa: CASSLYRGGDNEQFF
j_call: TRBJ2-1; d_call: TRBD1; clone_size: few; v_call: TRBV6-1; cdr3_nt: TGTGCCAGCAGTGTCTGGACAGGGCAGGGCAATGAGCAGTTCTTC; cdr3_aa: CASSVWTGQGNEQFF
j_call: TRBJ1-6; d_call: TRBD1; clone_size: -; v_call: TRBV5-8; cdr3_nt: TGTGCCAGCAGCTTGGTAGGCAGGGGGTTTGGTAATTCACCCCTCCACTTT; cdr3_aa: CASSLVGRGFGNSPLHF
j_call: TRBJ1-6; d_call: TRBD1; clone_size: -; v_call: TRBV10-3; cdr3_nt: TGTGCCATCAGTGGTGGACAGGGGATGAATTCACCCCTCCACTTT; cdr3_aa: CAISGGQGMNSPLHF
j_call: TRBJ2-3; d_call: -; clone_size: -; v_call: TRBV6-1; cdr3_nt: TGTGCCAGCATTCAGCGATTCACAGATACGCAGTATTTT; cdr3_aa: CASIQRFTDTQYF
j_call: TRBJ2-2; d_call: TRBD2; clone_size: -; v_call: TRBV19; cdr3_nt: TGTGCCAGTAGTCATAGCGGGAGTAACACCGGGGAGCTGTTTTTT; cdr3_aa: CASSHSGSNTGELFF
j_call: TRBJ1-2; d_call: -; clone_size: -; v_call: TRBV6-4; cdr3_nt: TGTGCCAGCAGCCGGGAACTGGGGAATGTTTATGGCTACACCTTC; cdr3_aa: CASSRELGNVYGYTF
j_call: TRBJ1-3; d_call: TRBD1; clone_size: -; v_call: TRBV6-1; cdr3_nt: TGTGCCAGCAGCCAGGGGGCAACCTCTGGAAACACCATATATTTT; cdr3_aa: CASSQGATSGNTIYF
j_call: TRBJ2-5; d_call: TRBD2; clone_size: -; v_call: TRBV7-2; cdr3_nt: TGTGCCAGCAGCCTATTAAGCGGGAGCTTCGAGACCCAGTACTTC; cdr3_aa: CASSLLSGSFETQYF
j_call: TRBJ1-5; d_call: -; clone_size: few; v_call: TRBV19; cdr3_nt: TGTGCCAGTAGTAGCACAGGGATGTGGCAGCCCCAGCATTTT; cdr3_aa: CASSSTGMWQPQHF
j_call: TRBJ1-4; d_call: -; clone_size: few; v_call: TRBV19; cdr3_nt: TGTGCCAGTACCCCTTCAGGACAGCTCGGTGATGAAAAACTGTTTTTT; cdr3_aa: CASTPSGQLGDEKLFF
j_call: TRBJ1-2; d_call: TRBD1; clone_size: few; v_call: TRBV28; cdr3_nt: TGTGCCAGCACGGGGTCGGGACAGGGGCTTTTGGGGGGCTACACCTTC; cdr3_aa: CASTGSGQGLLGGYTF
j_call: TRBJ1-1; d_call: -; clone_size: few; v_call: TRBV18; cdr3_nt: TGTGCCAGCTCACCAATGACAGTCACTGAAGCTTTCTTT; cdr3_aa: CASSPMTVTEAFF
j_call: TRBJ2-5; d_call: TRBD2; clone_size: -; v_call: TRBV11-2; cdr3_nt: TGTGCCAGCAGCTCCATTCGCCCCGTCTTTGCGGGGGGGCAAGAGACCCAGTACTTC; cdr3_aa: CASSSIRPVFAGGQETQYF
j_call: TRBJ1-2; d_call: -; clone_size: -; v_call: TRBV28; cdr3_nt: TGTGCCAGCAGTTTAGGACAGTTGAATGGCTACACCTTC; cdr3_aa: CASSLGQLNGYTF